This TCR beta chain was obtained from a study of cytomegalovirus exposure and HLA in healthy donors. With V trimmed by 5 bases and J by 9 bases, 10 bases remained unmatched. CDR1 is MDHEN, CDR2 SYDVKM, per germline. The CDR3 consists of 14 residues. Produced via immunoSEQ multiplex PCR; TCRdb's table is partial and in-frame only. Among a few hundred thousand clones listed, 75% to 90% were seen once. Material: PBMCs. This chain joins TRBV28 and TRBJ1-5, with 7 bases aligning to TRBD1. This TCR was recovered from a woman aged 18-35 years in good health and CMV-seronegative. The CDR3 here is CASSLTGNSRPQHF. Written as DNA, the CDR3 is TGTGCCAGCAGTCTGACAGGGAACAGTCGGCCCCAGCATTTT.